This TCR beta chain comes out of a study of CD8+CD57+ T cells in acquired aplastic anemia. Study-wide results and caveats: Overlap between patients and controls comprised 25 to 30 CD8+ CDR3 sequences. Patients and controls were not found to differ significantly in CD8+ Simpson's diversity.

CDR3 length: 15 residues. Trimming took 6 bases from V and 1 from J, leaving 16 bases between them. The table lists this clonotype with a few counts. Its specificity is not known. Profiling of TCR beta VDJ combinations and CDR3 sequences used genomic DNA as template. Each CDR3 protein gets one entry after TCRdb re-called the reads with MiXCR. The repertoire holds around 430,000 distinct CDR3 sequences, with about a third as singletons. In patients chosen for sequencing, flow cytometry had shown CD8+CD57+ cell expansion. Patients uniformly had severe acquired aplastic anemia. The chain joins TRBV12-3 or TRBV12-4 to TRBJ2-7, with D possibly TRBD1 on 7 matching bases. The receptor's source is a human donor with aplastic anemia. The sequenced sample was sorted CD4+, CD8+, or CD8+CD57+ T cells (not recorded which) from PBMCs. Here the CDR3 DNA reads TGTGCCAGCAGCCAATTTGCGGGACAGTCCTACGAGCAGTACTTC. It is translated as CASSQFAGQSYEQYF.